This paragraph reports one TCR beta chain. This record belongs to a study of CD8+CD57+ T cells in acquired aplastic anemia. On the study more broadly: The sorted CD4+ and CD8+ cells yielded an average roughly 3 ug of DNA.

CDR3 length: 12 residues. Germline CDR1 is SQVTM and CDR2 is ANQGSEA. Genomic DNA provided the template from which TCR beta VDJ and CDR3 profiles were obtained. TCRdb used MiXCR to reprocess the reads, holding one entry per CDR3 protein. Of some 200,000 distinct CDR3 sequences listed, roughly 35% are singletons. The chain uses TRBV29-1 and TRBJ2-7; no definite D call. The source of this sequence is a human donor in good health, serving as a control. Sequenced input: sorted CD4+, CD8+, or CD8+CD57+ T cells (not recorded which) from PBMCs. CDR3 DNA: TGCAGTTATGGACCTTCCCTCTACGAGCAGTACTTC. The encoded protein is CSYGPSLYEQYF.